A selection of T cell receptor beta chains follows, all from one sample in a study of vaccination and CD4 T cells after COVID-19. Their cognate antigens are unknown. TCRdb processed the PCR reads anew with MiXCR; each CDR3 protein has one entry. The sample lists 20,000 to 25,000 distinct CDR3 sequences; around 43% were seen once. Sample: CD4+ T cells from blood, cultured in vitro. These receptors all come from a human donor who had recovered from COVID-19. CDR3s include the opening cysteine and the closing phenylalanine or tryptophan. A D gene is named only where the DNA matches it firmly. Rows give clone size only sometimes, using once, few, many, or a class for an expanded clone.

j_gene	abundance	v_gene	d_gene	CDR3aa	CDR3nt
TRBJ2-7	medium-sized	TRBV7-2	TRBD1	CASLDRQGYSYEQYF	TGTGCCAGTTTGGATCGACAGGGCTACTCCTACGAGCAGTACTTC
TRBJ2-1	.	TRBV5-1	.	CASRSGGTYNEQFF	TGCGCCAGCAGATCAGGCGGGACTTACAATGAGCAGTTCTTC
TRBJ2-7	few	TRBV11-3	.	CASSHPTATGQYF	TGTGCCAGCAGCCACCCGACGGCTACGGGGCAGTACTTC
TRBJ1-1	.	TRBV12-1	.	CASSFDVQGNTEAFF	TGTGCCAGCAGCTTTGATGTACAGGGGAACACTGAAGCTTTCTTT
TRBJ1-6	.	TRBV11-2	.	CASSAFFNSPLHF	TGTGCCAGCAGCGCCTTCTTCAATTCACCCCTCCACTTT
TRBJ2-1	.	TRBV7-2	.	CASTKGPQRDEQFF	TGTGCCAGCACCAAAGGTCCACAGCGCGATGAGCAGTTCTTC
TRBJ2-5	.	TRBV6-5	TRBD1	CASSLTGGETQYF	TGTGCCAGCAGTTTAACAGGGGGAGAGACCCAGTACTTC
TRBJ1-6	.	TRBV30	TRBD1	CAWSPGTGGFYNSPLHF	TGTGCCTGGAGCCCCGGGACAGGAGGGTTCTATAATTCACCCCTCCACTTT
TRBJ2-7	once	TRBV6-1	TRBD2	CASSGAGGAYEQYF	TGTGCCAGCAGTGGGGCGGGGGGCGCATACGAGCAGTACTTC
TRBJ2-1	.	TRBV10-2	.	CASSESGNEQFF	TGCGCCAGCAGTGAGTCGGGGAATGAGCAGTTCTTC
TRBJ1-1	.	TRBV6-1	.	CASSEGRGGAFF	TGTGCCAGCAGTGAAGGCCGGGGAGGAGCTTTCTTT
TRBJ2-5	few	TRBV20-1	.	CSARDRSGQETQYF	TGCAGTGCTAGAGACCGGTCGGGCCAAGAGACCCAGTACTTC
TRBJ1-1	.	TRBV9	.	CASSRDPHRNTEAFF	TGTGCCAGCAGCCGCGATCCCCATCGGAACACTGAAGCTTTCTTT
TRBJ2-7	few	TRBV7-9	TRBD2	CASSPGTSRRSYEQYF	TGTGCCAGCAGCCCGGGGACTAGCAGACGCTCCTACGAGCAGTACTTC
TRBJ2-7	once	TRBV12-3/TRBV12-4	.	CASSFRGGDEQYF	TGTGCCAGCAGTTTCCGTGGAGGAGACGAGCAGTACTTC
TRBJ1-1	medium-sized	TRBV19	.	CASSIYGGIGTEAFF	TGTGCCAGTAGTATTTATGGCGGCATCGGCACTGAAGCTTTCTTT
TRBJ1-6	few	TRBV4-2	.	CASSPGGPSSPLHF	TGTGCCAGCAGCCCGGGAGGGCCGAGTTCACCCCTCCACTTT
TRBJ2-2	few	TRBV20-1	TRBD1	CSAMRGQWNTGELFF	TGCAGTGCTATGAGGGGACAGTGGAACACCGGGGAGCTGTTTTTT
TRBJ2-7	.	TRBV20-1	TRBD1	CSARGTGGLNEQYF	TGCAGTGCTAGGGGGACAGGGGGTCTGAACGAGCAGTACTTC
TRBJ2-1	.	TRBV5-8	TRBD2	CASSHFASGYNEQFF	TGTGCCAGCAGCCATTTCGCTAGCGGATACAATGAGCAGTTCTTC
TRBJ2-7	few	TRBV20-1	.	CSASRRGQYF	TGCAGTGCTAGTAGGAGGGGGCAGTACTTC
TRBJ1-6	few	TRBV7-2	TRBD1	CASSFAFLTGDRGRGTPLHF	TGTGCCAGCAGCTTCGCCTTCTTAACAGGCGACAGGGGGCGGGGAACACCCCTCCACTTT
TRBJ2-6	.	TRBV18	TRBD1	CASSEGTAGANVLTF	TGTGCCAGCTCGGAAGGGACAGCTGGGGCCAACGTCCTGACTTTC
TRBJ2-5	.	TRBV6-2/TRBV6-3	.	CASSYGAETQYF	TGTGCCAGCAGTTACGGAGCGGAGACCCAGTACTTC
TRBJ1-6	few	TRBV15	.	CATSRRGGSPLHF	TGTGCCACCAGCAGGAGGGGCGGCTCACCCCTCCACTTT
TRBJ1-5	.	TRBV24-1	.	CATSEPNQPQHF	TGTGCCACCAGTGAACCCAATCAGCCCCAGCATTTT
TRBJ1-2	few	TRBV4-3	.	CASSQAGAGSYGYTF	TGCGCCAGCAGCCAAGCGGGGGCGGGTTCCTATGGCTACACCTTC
TRBJ2-5	.	TRBV6-5	.	CASSYSTAETQYF	TGTGCCAGCAGTTACTCGACAGCGGAGACCCAGTACTTC